This T cell receptor beta chain came from a study of graft-versus-host responses after intestinal transplantation. Study-level findings and limits: In recipient marrow, GvH clones were found, and some appeared first in ileum or blood.

On this clone itself: Its antigen is still unknown.

Germline lookup yields CDR1 MNHEY and CDR2 SMNVEV (reference sequence). The CDR3 has 15 amino acids. V lost 2 bases to trimming and J lost 3 bases, with 13 bases between them. Measured with immunoSEQ multiplex PCR; TCRdb has only the in-frame clones, and not every one. This table has 37,000 or so clones, 87% appearing once. Intraepithelial and lamina propria lymphocytes were freed from processed graft tissue. The chain carries TRBV27 and TRBJ2-5; D possibly corresponds to TRBD2 (6 bases). The clonotype originates from a human patient who received an intestinal transplant, so some T cells may come from the graft donor. The sample consisted of ileum tissue, taken around 190 days after intestinal transplant. The CDR3 nucleotides are TGTGCCAGCAGTTTAGACGCTTGGGGGGAAGAGACCCAGTACTTC. Protein product: CASSLDAWGEETQYF.